This T cell receptor (beta chain) was sequenced for a study of blood T cells in healthy people across ages. This clonotype was observed a handful of times. The V and J ends lost 7 bases and 6 bases, in that order; junction bases with no gene match: 4. Germline CDR1 and CDR2: SQVTM and ANQGSEA. This CDR3 is 11 amino acids long. Using a J-beta primer mix together with a sample-barcoded 5' primer, a second PCR was run for about 6 to 11 cycles. TCRdb used MiXCR to reprocess the 5' RACE reads, holding one entry per CDR3 protein. The sample lists around 1,500,000 distinct CDR3 sequences; roughly 45% were seen once.

This chain joins TRBV29-1 and TRBJ1-2, with 8 bases fitting TRBD1. The TCR originated in a woman aged 18-30 years in good health. The sample comprised blood. CDR3 in amino acids: CSAGQGDGYTF. The DNA of the CDR3 is TGCAGCGCCGGACAGGGTGATGGCTACACCTTC. Supplemented by reference TRBV29-1 and TRBJ1-2, the full variable domain reads SAVISQKPSRDICQRGTSLTIQCQVDSQVTMMFWYRQQPGQSLTLIATANQGSEATYESGFVIDKFPISRPNLTFSTLTVSNMSPEDSSIYLCSAGQGDGYTFGSGTRLTVV.